This TCR beta chain was identified in a study of T cell responses to AZD1222 COVID-19 vaccine. Study-level points and caveats: Most donors were white British and more were female, and clonal diversity was possibly underestimated.

This clone was counted between two and nine times. Antigen specificity is unknown. Measured with immunoSEQ multiplex PCR; TCRdb has only the in-frame clones, and not every one. The sample records some 25,000 clones, roughly 91% being singletons. J gave up 2 bases and V 6 bases, and 8 bases lay outside the gene matches. The CDR3 has 15 residues. Germline loops: CDR1 SGHTS, CDR2 YDEGEE. The chain is built from TRBV5-8 and TRBJ1-5, with 7 nucleotides matching TRBD1. The receptor comes from an adult who received the AZD1222 COVID-19 vaccine. This sample comprised peripheral blood, obtained 28 days after the second AZD1222 dose. The CDR3 protein is CASNRETGGNQPQHF. The CDR3 DNA is TGTGCCAGCAACCGAGAAACAGGGGGCAATCAGCCCCAGCATTTT.